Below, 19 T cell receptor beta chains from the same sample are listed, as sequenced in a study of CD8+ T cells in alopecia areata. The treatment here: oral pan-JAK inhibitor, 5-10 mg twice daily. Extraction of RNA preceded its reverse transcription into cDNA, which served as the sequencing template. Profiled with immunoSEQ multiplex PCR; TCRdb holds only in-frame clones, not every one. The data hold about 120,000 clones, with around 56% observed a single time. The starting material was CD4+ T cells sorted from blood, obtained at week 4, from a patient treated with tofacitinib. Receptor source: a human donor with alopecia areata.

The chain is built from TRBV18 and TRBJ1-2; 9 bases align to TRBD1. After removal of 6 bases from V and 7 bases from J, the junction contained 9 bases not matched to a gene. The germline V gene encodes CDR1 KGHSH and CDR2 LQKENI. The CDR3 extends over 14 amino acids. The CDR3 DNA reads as TGTGCCAGCTCCCCGGGACAGGGAAGGAGTGGCTACACCTTC. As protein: CASSPGQGRSGYTF.

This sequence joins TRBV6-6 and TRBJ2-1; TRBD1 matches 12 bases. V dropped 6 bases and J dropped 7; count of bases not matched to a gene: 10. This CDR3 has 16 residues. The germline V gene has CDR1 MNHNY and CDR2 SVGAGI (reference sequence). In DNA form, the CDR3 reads TGTGCCAGCAGGACCCCCACGGGACAGGGGGCAAATGAGCAGTTCTTC. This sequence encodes CASRTPTGQGANEQFF.

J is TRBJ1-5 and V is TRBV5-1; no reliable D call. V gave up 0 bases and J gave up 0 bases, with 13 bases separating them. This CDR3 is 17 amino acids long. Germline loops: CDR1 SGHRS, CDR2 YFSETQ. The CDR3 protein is CASSLDGTSYSNQPQHF. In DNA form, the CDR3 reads TGCGCCAGCAGCTTGGACGGCACCTCGTATAGCAATCAGCCCCAGCATTTT.

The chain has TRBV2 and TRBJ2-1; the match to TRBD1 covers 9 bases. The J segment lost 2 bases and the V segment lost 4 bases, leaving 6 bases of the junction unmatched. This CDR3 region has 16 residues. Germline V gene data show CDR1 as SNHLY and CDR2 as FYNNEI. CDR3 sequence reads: CASSGWRQGAYNEQFF. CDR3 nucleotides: TGTGCCAGCAGTGGATGGAGACAGGGGGCCTACAATGAGCAGTTCTTC.

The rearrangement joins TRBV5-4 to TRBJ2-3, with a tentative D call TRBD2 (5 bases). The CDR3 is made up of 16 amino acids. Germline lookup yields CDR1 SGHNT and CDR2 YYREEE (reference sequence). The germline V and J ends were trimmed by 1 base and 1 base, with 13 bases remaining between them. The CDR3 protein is CASSLSLRARTDTQYF. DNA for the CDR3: TGTGCCAGCAGCTTGTCTTTGCGGGCCCGCACAGATACGCAGTATTTT.

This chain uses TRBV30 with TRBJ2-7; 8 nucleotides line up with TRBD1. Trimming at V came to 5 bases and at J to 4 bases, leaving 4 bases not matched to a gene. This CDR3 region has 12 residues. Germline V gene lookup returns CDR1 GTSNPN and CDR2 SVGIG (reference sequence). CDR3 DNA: TGTGCCTGGGGACAGGGAACGTACGAGCAGTACTTC. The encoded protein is CAWGQGTYEQYF.

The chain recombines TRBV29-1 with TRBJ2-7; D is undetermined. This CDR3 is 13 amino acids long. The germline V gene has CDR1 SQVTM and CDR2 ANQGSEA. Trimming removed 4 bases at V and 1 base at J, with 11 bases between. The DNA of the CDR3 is TGCAGCGTTGGGCAGGCGACGTCCTACGAGCAGTACTTC. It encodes CSVGQATSYEQYF.

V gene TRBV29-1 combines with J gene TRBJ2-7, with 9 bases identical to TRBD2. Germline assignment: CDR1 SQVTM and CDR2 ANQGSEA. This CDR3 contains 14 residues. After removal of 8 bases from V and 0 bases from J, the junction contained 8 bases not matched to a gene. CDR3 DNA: TGCAGCACCCGGACTAGCGCCACCTCCTACGAGCAGTACTTC. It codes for CSTRTSATSYEQYF.

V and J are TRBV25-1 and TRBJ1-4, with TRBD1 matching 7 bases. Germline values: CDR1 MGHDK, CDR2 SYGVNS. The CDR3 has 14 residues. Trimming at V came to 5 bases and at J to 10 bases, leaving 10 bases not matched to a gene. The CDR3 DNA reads TGTGCCAGCAGTACAACAGGGGATCAGGGAAAACTGTTTTTT. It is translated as CASSTTGDQGKLFF. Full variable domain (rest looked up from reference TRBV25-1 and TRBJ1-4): EADIYQTPRYLVIGTGKKITLECSQTMGHDKMYWYQQDPGMELHLIHYSYGVNSTEKGDLSSESTVSRIRTEHFPLTLESARPSHTSQYLCASSTTGDQGKLFFGSGTQLSVL.

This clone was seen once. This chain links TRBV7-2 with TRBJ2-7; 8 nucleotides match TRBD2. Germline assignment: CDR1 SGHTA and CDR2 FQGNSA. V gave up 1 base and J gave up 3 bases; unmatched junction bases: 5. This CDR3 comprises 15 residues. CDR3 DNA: TGTGCCAGCAGCTTAGAAGGTAGCGGGGACTACGAGCAGTACTTC. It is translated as CASSLEGSGDYEQYF.

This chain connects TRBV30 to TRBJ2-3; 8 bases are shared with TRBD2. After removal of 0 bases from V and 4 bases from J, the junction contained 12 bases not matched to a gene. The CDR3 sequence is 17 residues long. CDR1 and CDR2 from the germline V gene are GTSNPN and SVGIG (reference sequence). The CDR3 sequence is CAWSVFGSSGRPDTQYF. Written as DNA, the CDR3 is TGTGCCTGGAGTGTATTCGGATCTAGCGGGCGGCCAGATACGCAGTATTTT.

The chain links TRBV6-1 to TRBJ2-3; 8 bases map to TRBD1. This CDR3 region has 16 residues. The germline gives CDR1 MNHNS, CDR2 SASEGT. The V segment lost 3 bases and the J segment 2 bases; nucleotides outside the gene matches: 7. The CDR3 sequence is CASSDVWTGPTDTQYF. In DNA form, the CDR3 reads TGTGCCAGCAGTGACGTTTGGACAGGGCCCACAGATACGCAGTATTTT.

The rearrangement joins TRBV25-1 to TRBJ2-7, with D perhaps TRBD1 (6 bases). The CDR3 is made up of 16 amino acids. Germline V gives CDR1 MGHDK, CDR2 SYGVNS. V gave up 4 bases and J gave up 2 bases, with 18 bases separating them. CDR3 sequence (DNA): TGTGCCAGCAGTGGTTATCAGGGGTCCCAAGCCTACGAGCAGTACTTC. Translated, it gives CASSGYQGSQAYEQYF.

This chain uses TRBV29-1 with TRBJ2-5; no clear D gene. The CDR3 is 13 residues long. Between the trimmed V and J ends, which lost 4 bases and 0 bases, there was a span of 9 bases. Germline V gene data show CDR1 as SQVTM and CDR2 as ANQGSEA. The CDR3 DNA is TGCAGCGTTGTCGGGCGGTACCAAGAGACCCAGTACTTC. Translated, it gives CSVVGRYQETQYF.

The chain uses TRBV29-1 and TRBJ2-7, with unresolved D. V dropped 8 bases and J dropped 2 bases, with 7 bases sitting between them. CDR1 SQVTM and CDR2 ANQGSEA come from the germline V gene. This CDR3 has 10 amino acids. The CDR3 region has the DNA TGCAGCCAAGCCCCCTACGAGCAGTACTTC. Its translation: CSQAPYEQYF.

Here the CDR3 reads CSVEDGTFNTGELFF. The CDR3 bases are TGCAGCGTTGAAGATGGGACTTTCAACACCGGGGAGCTGTTTTTT. The gene calls are TRBV29-1 and TRBJ2-2; a weak D match, TRBD2 (6 bases). CDR1 is SQVTM, CDR2 ANQGSEA, per germline. The CDR3 has 15 residues. V lost 0 bases and J 2 bases, leaving 10 bases between the germline ends.

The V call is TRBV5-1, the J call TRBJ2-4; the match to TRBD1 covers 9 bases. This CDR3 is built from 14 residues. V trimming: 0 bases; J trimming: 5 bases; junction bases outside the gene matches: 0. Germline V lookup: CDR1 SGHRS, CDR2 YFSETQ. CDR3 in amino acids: CASSLGDRENIQYF. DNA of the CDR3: TGCGCCAGCAGCTTGGGGGACAGGGAAAACATTCAGTACTTC.

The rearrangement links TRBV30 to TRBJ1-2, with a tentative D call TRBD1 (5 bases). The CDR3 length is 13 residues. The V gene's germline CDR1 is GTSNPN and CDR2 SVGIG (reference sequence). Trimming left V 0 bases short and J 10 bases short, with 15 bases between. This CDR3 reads CAWSVAGGRPYTF. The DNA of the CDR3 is TGTGCCTGGAGTGTAGCTGGGGGTCGGCCCTACACCTTC.

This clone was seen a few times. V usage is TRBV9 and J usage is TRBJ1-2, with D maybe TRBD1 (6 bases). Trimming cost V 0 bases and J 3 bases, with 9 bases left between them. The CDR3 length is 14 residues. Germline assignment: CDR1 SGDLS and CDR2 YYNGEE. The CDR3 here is CASSVGRGDYGYTF. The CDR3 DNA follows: TGTGCCAGCAGCGTAGGAAGGGGGGACTATGGCTACACCTTC. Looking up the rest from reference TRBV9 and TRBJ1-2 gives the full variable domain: DSGVTQTPKHLITATGQRVTLRCSPRSGDLSVYWYQQSLDQGLQFLIQYYNGEERAKGNILERFSAQQFPDLHSELNLSSLELGDSALYFCASSVGRGDYGYTFGSGTRLTVV.